The rows below give T cell receptor beta chains drawn from one sample of a study of CD8+ T cells in alopecia areata. Sequencing was performed with immunoSEQ multiplex PCR; in TCRdb, only in-frame clones are kept and a portion is missing. The table has 110,000 or so clones, 50% to 65% seen once; the top ten hold about 3.3%. The input for sequencing was CD4+ T cells sorted from blood, taken at week 24, from a patient treated with tofacitinib. The receptors originated from a human donor with alopecia areata. CDR3s include the opening cysteine and the closing phenylalanine or tryptophan. D genes are given only for firm matches.

d_gene	v_gene	j_gene	CDR3aa
TRBD1	TRBV5-4	TRBJ1-2	CASSLAGGGYGYTF
TRBD1	TRBV7-9	TRBJ2-5	CASSFWTGSGETQYF
.	TRBV7-9	TRBJ1-2	CASSLNLRGYTF
.	TRBV5-1	TRBJ1-4	CASSLGQTTNEKLFF
.	TRBV7-9	TRBJ2-1	CASSLLSGLGQFF
TRBD1	TRBV29-1	TRBJ2-7	CSARDSPVSEQYF
.	TRBV29-1	TRBJ1-1	CSVVSYMNTEAFF
.	TRBV7-2	TRBJ1-1	CASSLDTGRPEAFF
.	TRBV6-5	TRBJ1-5	CASSYSGRNQPQHF
TRBD2	TRBV18	TRBJ2-2	CASSPTEERGTGELFF
.	TRBV27	TRBJ1-5	CASSLSYNQPQHF
TRBD1	TRBV28	TRBJ1-5	CASSPLTGGGNQPQHF
TRBD1	TRBV29-1	TRBJ2-1	CSVEDRGRGQDEQFF
.	TRBV6-5	TRBJ2-3	CASSKSTDTQYF
.	TRBV7-9	TRBJ2-4	CASSPPGPGRNIQYF
.	TRBV25-1	TRBJ1-1	CASSLPGTPAFF
.	TRBV7-9	TRBJ2-3	CASSRLTGITDTQYF
TRBD2	TRBV4-3	TRBJ2-2	CASSHPSGGVTGELFF
.	TRBV7-2	TRBJ2-3	CASSRVSDTQYF
.	TRBV6-5	TRBJ2-3	CASSYSGGRVDTQYF
.	TRBV27	TRBJ1-1	CASSFGGGGTEAFF
.	TRBV18	TRBJ1-5	CASSPESNQPQHF
.	TRBV7-9	TRBJ1-2	CASSVGGYTF
.	TRBV21-1	TRBJ1-1	CASSKLLGTGTNTEAFF
.	TRBV29-1	TRBJ2-1	CSVDGTYNEQFF
.	TRBV7-9	TRBJ1-1	CASSSRRGRGGMSGKAFF
TRBD1	TRBV7-9	TRBJ1-2	CASSLAGTDYGYTF
TRBD1	TRBV11-2	TRBJ1-2	CASSQVAGGDYGYTF